This T cell receptor beta chain was observed in a study of glioma-infiltrating T cells. Study-wide context: Glioblastomas were WHO grade IV, sampled at first diagnosis; low-grade were grade II. Presurgical dexamethasone in glioma patients lasted six or fewer days. Study observations and caveats: Gliomas, especially low-grade, showed above-expected tissue-blood divergence; non-neoplastic patients showed below. Shared blood CDR3 signature motifs marked patients with low tissue-blood divergence.

TCR alpha and beta CDR3 regions were amplified from RNA using iRepertoire nested multiplex PCR. TCRdb processed the multiplex PCR reads anew with MiXCR; each CDR3 protein has one entry. Of a few hundred thousand distinct CDR3 sequences listed, around 45% are singletons. In its sample, this clonotype was seen a few times. Its antigen is not identified. Germline V CDR1 and CDR2: MNHEY, SMNVEV (reference sequence). Between the trimmed V and J ends, which lost 5 bases and 2 bases, there was a span of 17 bases. This CDR3 is built from 16 residues. V and J are TRBV27 and TRBJ2-3; a possible D gene is TRBD2 (6 bases). This TCR derives from a human donor with low-grade glioma or glioblastoma, undergoing nonglioma brain surgery, or in good health (not recorded which). Sequencing was carried out using glioma tissue, nonneoplastic brain tissue, or PBMCs (not recorded which). Here the CDR3 DNA reads TGTGCCAGCAGTCCCCGGGTTAGCGGAATCACAGATACGCAGTATTTT. Translation gives CASSPRVSGITDTQYF.